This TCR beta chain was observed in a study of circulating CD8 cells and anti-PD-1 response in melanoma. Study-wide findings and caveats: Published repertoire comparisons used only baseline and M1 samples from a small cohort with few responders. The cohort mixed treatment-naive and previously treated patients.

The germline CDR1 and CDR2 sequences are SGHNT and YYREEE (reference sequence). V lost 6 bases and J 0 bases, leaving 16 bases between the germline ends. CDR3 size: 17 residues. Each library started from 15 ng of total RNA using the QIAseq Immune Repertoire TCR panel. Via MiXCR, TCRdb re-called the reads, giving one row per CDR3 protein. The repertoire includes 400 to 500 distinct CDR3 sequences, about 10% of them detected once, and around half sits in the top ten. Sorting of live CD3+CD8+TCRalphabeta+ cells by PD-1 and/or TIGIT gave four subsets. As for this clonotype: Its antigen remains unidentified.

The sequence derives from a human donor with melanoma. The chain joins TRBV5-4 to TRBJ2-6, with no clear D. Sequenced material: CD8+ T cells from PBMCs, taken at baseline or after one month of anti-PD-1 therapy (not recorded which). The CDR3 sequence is CASNPLQSNSGANVLTF. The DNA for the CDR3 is TGTGCCAGCAACCCCCTACAGTCGAACTCTGGGGCCAACGTCCTGACTTTC.